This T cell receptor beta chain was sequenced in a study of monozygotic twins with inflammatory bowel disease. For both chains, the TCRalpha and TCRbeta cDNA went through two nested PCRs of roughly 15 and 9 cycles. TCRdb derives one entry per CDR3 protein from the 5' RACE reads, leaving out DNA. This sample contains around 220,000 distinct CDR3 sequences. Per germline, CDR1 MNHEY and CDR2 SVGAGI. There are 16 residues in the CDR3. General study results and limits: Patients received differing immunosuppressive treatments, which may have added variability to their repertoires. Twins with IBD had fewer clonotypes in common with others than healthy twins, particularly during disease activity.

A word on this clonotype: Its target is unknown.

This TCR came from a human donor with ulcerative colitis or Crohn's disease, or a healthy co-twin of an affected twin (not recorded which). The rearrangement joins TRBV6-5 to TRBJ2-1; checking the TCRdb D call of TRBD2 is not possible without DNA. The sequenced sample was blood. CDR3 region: CASSYSGGGATNEQFF.